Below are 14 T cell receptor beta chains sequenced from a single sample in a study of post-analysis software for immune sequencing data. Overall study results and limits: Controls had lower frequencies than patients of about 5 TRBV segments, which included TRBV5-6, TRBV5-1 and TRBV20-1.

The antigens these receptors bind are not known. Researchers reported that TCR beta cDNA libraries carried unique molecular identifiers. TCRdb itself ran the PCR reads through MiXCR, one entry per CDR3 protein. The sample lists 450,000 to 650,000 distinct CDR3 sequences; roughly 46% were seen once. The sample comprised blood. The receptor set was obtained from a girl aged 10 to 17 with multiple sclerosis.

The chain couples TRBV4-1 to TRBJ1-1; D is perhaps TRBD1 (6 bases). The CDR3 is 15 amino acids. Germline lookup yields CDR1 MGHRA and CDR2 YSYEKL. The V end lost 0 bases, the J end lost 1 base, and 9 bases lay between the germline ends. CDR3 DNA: TGCGCCAGCAGCCAAGAGGTCAGGGGGAACACTGAAGCTTTCTTT. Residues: CASSQEVRGNTEAFF.

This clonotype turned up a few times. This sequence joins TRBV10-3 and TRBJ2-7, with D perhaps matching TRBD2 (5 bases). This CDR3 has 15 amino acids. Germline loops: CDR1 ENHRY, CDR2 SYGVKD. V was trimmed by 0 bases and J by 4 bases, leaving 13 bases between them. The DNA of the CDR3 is TGTGCCATCAGTGAGTCGGACGTCGGGGAATACGAGCAGTACTTC. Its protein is CAISESDVGEYEQYF.

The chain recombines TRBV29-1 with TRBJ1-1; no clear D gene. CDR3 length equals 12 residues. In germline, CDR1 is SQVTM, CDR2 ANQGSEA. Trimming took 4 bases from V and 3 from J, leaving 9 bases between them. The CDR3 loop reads CSVVDGDTEAFF. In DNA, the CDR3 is TGCAGCGTTGTGGACGGAGACACTGAAGCTTTCTTT.

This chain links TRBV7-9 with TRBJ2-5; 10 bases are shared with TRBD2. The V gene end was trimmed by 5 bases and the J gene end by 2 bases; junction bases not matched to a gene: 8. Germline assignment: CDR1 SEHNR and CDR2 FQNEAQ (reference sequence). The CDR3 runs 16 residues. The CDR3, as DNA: TGTGCCAGCAGCGCCCCCCCGGGACTAGCGCAAGAGACCCAGTACTTC. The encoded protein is CASSAPPGLAQETQYF.

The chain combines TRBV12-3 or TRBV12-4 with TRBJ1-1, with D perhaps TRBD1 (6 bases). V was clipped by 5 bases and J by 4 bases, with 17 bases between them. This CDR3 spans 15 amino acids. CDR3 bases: TGTGCCAGCAGTCCTCGGACAGTTTTGATCACTGAAGCTTTCTTT. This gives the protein CASSPRTVLITEAFF.

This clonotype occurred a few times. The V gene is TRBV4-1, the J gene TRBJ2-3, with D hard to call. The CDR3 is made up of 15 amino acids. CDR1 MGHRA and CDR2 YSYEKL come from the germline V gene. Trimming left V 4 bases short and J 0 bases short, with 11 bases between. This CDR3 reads CASSPEGFSTDTQYF. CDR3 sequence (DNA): TGCGCCAGCAGCCCAGAAGGGTTTAGCACAGATACGCAGTATTTT.

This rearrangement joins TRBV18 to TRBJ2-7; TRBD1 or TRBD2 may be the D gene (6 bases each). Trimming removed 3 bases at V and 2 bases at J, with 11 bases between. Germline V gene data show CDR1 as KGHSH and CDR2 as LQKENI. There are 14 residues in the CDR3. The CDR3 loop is CASSPAGQTYEQYF. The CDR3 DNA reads TGTGCCAGCTCACCGGCGGGACAAACCTACGAGCAGTACTTC.

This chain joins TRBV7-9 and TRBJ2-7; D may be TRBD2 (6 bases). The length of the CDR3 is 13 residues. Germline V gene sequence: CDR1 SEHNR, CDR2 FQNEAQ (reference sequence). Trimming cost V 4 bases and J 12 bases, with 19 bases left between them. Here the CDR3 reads CASSSGLPQPLYF. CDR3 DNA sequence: TGTGCCAGCAGCTCGGGACTCCCCCAGCCCCTGTACTTC.

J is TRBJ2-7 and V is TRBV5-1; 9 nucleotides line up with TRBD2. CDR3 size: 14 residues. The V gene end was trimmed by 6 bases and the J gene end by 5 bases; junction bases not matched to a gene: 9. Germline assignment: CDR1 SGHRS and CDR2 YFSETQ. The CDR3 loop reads CASKEGGGGDEQYF. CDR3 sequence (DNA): TGCGCCAGCAAGGAAGGCGGCGGGGGGGACGAGCAGTACTTC.

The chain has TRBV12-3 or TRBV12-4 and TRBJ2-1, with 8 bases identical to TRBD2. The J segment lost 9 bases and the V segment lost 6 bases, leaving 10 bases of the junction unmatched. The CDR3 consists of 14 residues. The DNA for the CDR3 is TGTGCCAGCAGACCCCCCGGACTAGCTGGTGAGCAGTTCTTC. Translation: CASRPPGLAGEQFF.

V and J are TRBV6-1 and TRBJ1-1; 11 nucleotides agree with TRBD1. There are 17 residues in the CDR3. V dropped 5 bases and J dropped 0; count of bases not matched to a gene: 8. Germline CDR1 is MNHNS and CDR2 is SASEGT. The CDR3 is CASSPLGQGVLNTEAFF. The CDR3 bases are TGTGCCAGCAGTCCATTGGGACAGGGGGTCCTGAACACTGAAGCTTTCTTT.

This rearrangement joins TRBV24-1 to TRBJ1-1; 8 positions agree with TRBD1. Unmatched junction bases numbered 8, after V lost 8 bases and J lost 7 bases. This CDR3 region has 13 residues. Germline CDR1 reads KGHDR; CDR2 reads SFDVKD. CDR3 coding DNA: TGTGCCACCACCGGCCCAGGGGGCAGTGAAGCTTTCTTT. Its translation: CATTGPGGSEAFF.

Here the CDR3 reads CSARVGQSGELFF. As DNA, the CDR3 is TGCAGTGCTAGAGTGGGGCAGTCCGGGGAGCTGTTTTTT. This chain uses TRBV20-1 with TRBJ2-2, with D possibly being TRBD1 (5 bases). Trimming shortened V by 1 base and J by 6 bases, and 9 bases separated the two germline ends. Germline V gives CDR1 DFQATT, CDR2 SNEGSKA (reference sequence). The CDR3 contains 13 residues.

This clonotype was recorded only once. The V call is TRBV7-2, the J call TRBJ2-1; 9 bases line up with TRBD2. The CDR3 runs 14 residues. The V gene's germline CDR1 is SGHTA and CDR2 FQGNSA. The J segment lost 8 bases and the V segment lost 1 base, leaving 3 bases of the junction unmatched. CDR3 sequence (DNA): TGTGCCAGCAGCTTAGATAGCGGGAGTTATGAGCAGTTCTTC. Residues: CASSLDSGSYEQFF.